This TCR beta chain emerged from a study of glioma-infiltrating T cells after dendritic cell vaccination. The study, taken as a whole, reports: Estimated pretreatment TIL content predicted outcome after dendritic cell vaccination.

Time point defined: after dendritic cell vaccination, including at tumor progression/relapse. No glioblastoma patient carried an isocitrate dehydrogenase mutation. The protocol was immunoSEQ multiplex PCR, while the TCRdb copy is restricted to in-frame clones and leaves out a portion. The sample includes about 100,000 clones, around 80% seen only once; the top ten take approximately 5.4%. J was trimmed by 0 bases and V by 8 bases; bases with no gene match: 7. CDR1 is SNHLY and CDR2 is FYNNEI in the germline V gene. The CDR3 is 15 residues long. In the case of this clone: What it binds is unknown.

J is TRBJ2-1 and V is TRBV2; 7 bases align to TRBD1. This clonotype was obtained from a human donor with glioblastoma. Sequenced material: blood, taken after dendritic cell vaccination. The CDR3 DNA follows: TGTGCCAGCGTACGGACAGGACACTCCTACAATGAGCAGTTCTTC. It specifies CASVRTGHSYNEQFF.